Presented here are 20 T cell receptor beta chains from one specimen sequenced in a study of human T cells and chemical hapten exposure. MiXCR was run by TCRdb on the RACE reads, yielding one entry per CDR3 protein. The sample has more than 55,000 distinct CDR3 sequences, approximately 10% seen once. Time point here: pre-sensitization, week 0. Treatment specified: therapeutic diphenylcyclopropenone sensitization with weekly scalp DPC. Sequencing used whole blood, obtained in connection with sensitization to the hapten diphenylcyclopropenone (DPC). These receptors were obtained from a woman in her thirties or forties with alopecia areata. Some clones in this sample may be carry-over from other donors' samples.

This clonotype was seen only a few times. CDR3 in DNA: TGCGCCAGCTTCTCTCCGGAGGGGGCTTATCACGAGAAGACCCAGTACTTC. As protein: CASFSPEGAYHEKTQYF. This rearrangement joins TRBV5-1 to TRBJ2-5, with D maybe TRBD1 (7 bases). CDR1 and CDR2 from the germline V gene are SGHRS and YFSETQ. The CDR3 runs 17 residues. V shed 7 bases and J shed 6 bases, with 28 bases lying between them.

This clonotype was seen a handful of times. V usage is TRBV20-1 and J usage is TRBJ2-5; a possible D gene is TRBD1 (5 bases). V was pared by 0 bases and J by 3 bases, with 8 bases between. CDR3 length: 13 amino acids. Germline CDR1 DFQATT, CDR2 SNEGSKA (reference sequence). CDR3 protein: CSARDWGKETQYF. DNA for the CDR3: TGCAGTGCTAGAGATTGGGGCAAAGAGACCCAGTACTTC.

This clonotype was counted between two and nine times. This chain uses TRBV28 with TRBJ2-5, with TRBD2 matching over 10 bases. The V gene end was trimmed by 7 bases and the J gene end by 5 bases; junction bases not matched to a gene: 4. The germline CDR1 and CDR2 sequences are MDHEN and SYDVKM. This CDR3 is 13 amino acids long. CDR3 DNA sequence: TGTGCCAGCATAGCGGGAGGAGGGGAGACCCAGTACTTC. This translates into CASIAGGGETQYF.

This clonotype came up many times. The V gene is TRBV13, the J gene TRBJ2-7, with D perhaps matching TRBD1 or TRBD2 (5 bases each). CDR3 length: 14 residues. Germline loops: CDR1 PRHDT, CDR2 FYEKMQ (reference sequence). With 1 base removed from V and 0 bases from J, the gap between germline ends came to 7 bases. The CDR3 coding sequence is TGTGCCAGCAGCTTAGCGGGACGCTCCTACGAGCAGTACTTC. This sequence encodes CASSLAGRSYEQYF. The whole variable domain, filled in from reference TRBV13 and TRBJ2-7, reads AAGVIQSPRHLIKEKRETATLKCYPIPRHDTVYWYQQGPGQDPQFLISFYEKMQSDKGSIPDRFSAQQFSDYHSELNMSSLELGDSALYFCASSLAGRSYEQYFGPGTRLTVT.

This clonotype has ten or more counts. This chain uses TRBV6-1 with TRBJ1-1, with D possibly being TRBD1 (5 bases). CDR3 length: 13 residues. Trimming shortened V by 8 bases and J by 4 bases, and 14 bases separated the two germline ends. The germline V gene encodes CDR1 MNHNS and CDR2 SASEGT. The CDR3 region has the DNA TGTGCCAGCTTGGACACATCGATCACTGAAGCTTTCTTT. It encodes CASLDTSITEAFF.

This clonotype was seen many times. The junction shows a germline mismatch at one end, possibly a read error. This chain joins TRBV23-1 and TRBJ2-2; the match to TRBD1 covers 8 bases. TRBV23-1 is an ORF; its function is uncertain. The CDR3 contains 17 residues. The CDR3 loop is CASSRGQGARTPGSCLF. CDR3 coding DNA: TGCGCCAGCAGTCGAGGGCAGGGGGCCCGAACACCGGGGAGCTGTTTGTTT.

This clonotype showed up many times. V gene TRBV6-2 or TRBV6-3 combines with J gene TRBJ2-7; 11 nucleotides align to TRBD1. Germline trimming cut 4 bases from V and 7 bases from J; bases unmatched to any gene: 15. The CDR3 is 17 residues long. Germline CDR1 MNHEY, CDR2 SVGEGT. The CDR3 DNA is TGTGCCAGCAGTTTCCACGCCGGACAGGGGGCTAGGTGGGAGCAGTACTTC. As protein: CASSFHAGQGARWEQYF.

This clonotype was detected a few times. V gene TRBV11-3 combines with J gene TRBJ2-2; the match to TRBD1 covers 7 bases. V was pared by 5 bases and J by 8 bases, with 8 bases of the junction left unmatched. From germline, CDR1 is SGHNT and CDR2 YENEEA. The CDR3 length is 14 residues. Written as DNA, the CDR3 is TGTGCCAGCAGCCTCACAGGGGTAGGGGGGGAGCTGTTTTTT. Its protein product is CASSLTGVGGELFF.

This clonotype was counted only a few times. The genes are TRBV12-3 or TRBV12-4 and TRBJ1-2; TRBD1 agrees at 8 bases. The CDR3 totals 12 residues. J gave up 8 bases and V 6 bases, and 5 bases lay outside the gene matches. CDR3 sequence (DNA): TGTGCCAGCAGCCCAGGGGGCCAGGGCTACACCTTC. It specifies CASSPGGQGYTF.

The V gene is TRBV10-1, the J gene TRBJ1-2; D is unresolved. The CDR3 spans 12 residues. The germline V gene encodes CDR1 WNHNN and CDR2 SYGVQD (reference sequence). Trimming pared 3 bases from V and 8 bases from J, leaving 10 bases between. The CDR3 loop reads CASSDFGYGYTF. Written as DNA, the CDR3 is TGCGCCAGCAGTGATTTTGGATACGGCTACACCTTC.

In its sample, this clonotype was seen a few times. This chain connects TRBV30 to TRBJ2-7, with D perhaps TRBD1 or TRBD2 (5 bases each). Germline V gene data show CDR1 as GTSNPN and CDR2 as SVGIG (reference sequence). Trimming took 3 bases from V and 3 from J, leaving 12 bases between them. The CDR3 contains 13 residues. CDR3 residues: CAWRYGGVYEQYF. For the CDR3, the DNA is TGTGCCTGGAGGTATGGGGGAGTCTACGAGCAGTACTTC. The variable domain in full, completed from reference TRBV30 and TRBJ2-7, reads SQTIHQWPATLVQPVGSPLSLECTVEGTSNPNLYWYRQAAGRGLQLLFYSVGIGQISSEVPQNLSASRPQDRQFILSSKKLLLSDSGFYLCAWRYGGVYEQYFGPGTRLTVT.

This clonotype was detected many times. CDR3 bases: TGTGCCAGCAGTGTTACCTCCAGCCTTAGCAATCAGCCCCAGCATTTT. Its protein product is CASSVTSSLSNQPQHF. The chain carries TRBV2 and TRBJ1-5; D unclear. The ends were cut back, 4 bases at V and 0 bases at J, with 13 bases in the middle. Germline CDR1 SNHLY, CDR2 FYNNEI. CDR3 length equals 16 residues. The entire variable domain, with the rest obtained from reference TRBV2 and TRBJ1-5, is as follows: EPEVTQTPSHQVTQMGQEVILRCVPISNHLYFYWYRQILGQKVEFLVSFYNNEISEKSEIFDDQFSVERPDGSNFTLKIRSTKLEDSAMYFCASSVTSSLSNQPQHFGDGTRLSIL.

This clonotype was observed a handful of times. The V and J genes are TRBV5-1 and TRBJ1-1, with D perhaps TRBD1 (5 bases). Trimming cost V 3 bases and J 3 bases, with 12 bases left between them. CDR3 length: 14 residues. The germline V gene encodes CDR1 SGHRS and CDR2 YFSETQ. In DNA form, the CDR3 reads TGCGCCAGCAGCTCAGGGACGTGGGACACTGAAGCTTTCTTT. Its protein product is CASSSGTWDTEAFF.

At least ten counts were recorded for this clonotype. V gene TRBV6-1 combines with J gene TRBJ1-2; the D gene is possibly TRBD1 (6 bases). The length of the CDR3 is 12 residues. Trimming took off 8 bases at V and 2 bases at J, with 9 bases between the two ends. Germline CDR1 MNHNS, CDR2 SASEGT. Here the CDR3 reads CASPGQNYGYTF. The CDR3 coding sequence is TGTGCCAGCCCTGGACAGAACTATGGCTACACCTTC.

This clonotype turned up a few times. The CDR3 is CASSIGGRFTGELFF. The DNA for the CDR3 is TGTGCCAGTAGTATAGGAGGGAGGTTCACCGGGGAGCTGTTTTTT. The rearrangement uses TRBV19 and TRBJ2-2, with D possibly TRBD2 on 6 matching bases. V lost 1 base to trimming and J lost 4 bases, with 10 bases between them. The germline V gene has CDR1 LNHDA and CDR2 SQIVND (reference sequence). This CDR3 contains 15 residues.

A few counts support this clonotype. V is TRBV14 and J is TRBJ2-2; D is unclear. This CDR3 contains 13 residues. CDR1 and CDR2 from the germline V gene are SGHDN and FVKESK. The germline V and J ends were trimmed by 0 bases and 6 bases, with 5 bases remaining between them. The CDR3 reads CASSQDLAGELFF. For the CDR3, the DNA is TGTGCCAGCAGCCAAGATCTCGCCGGGGAGCTGTTTTTT. Together with reference TRBV14 and TRBJ2-2, the CDR3 gives the full variable domain: EAGVTQFPSHSVIEKGQTVTLRCDPISGHDNLYWYRRVMGKEIKFLLHFVKESKQDESGMPNNRFLAERTGGTYSTLKVQPAELEDSGVYFCASSQDLAGELFFGEGSRLTVL.

This chain uses TRBV24-1 with TRBJ2-1; D is possibly TRBD1 or TRBD2 (5 bases each). The V gene's germline CDR1 is KGHDR and CDR2 SFDVKD. V was pared by 3 bases and J by 4 bases, with 24 bases between. The CDR3 totals 19 residues. The CDR3 region has the DNA TGTGCCACCAGTGATCATTCCGGGGCTACCCGCCCCGTGTACAATGAGCAGTTCTTC. Translated: CATSDHSGATRPVYNEQFF.

This clonotype has a count of ten or more. The V call is TRBV20-1, the J call TRBJ2-5; possibly TRBD1 for D (5 bases). The CDR3 spans 14 residues. V was cut by 1 base and J by 2 bases, with 11 bases left in between. Germline CDR1 reads DFQATT; CDR2 reads SNEGSKA (reference sequence). Here the CDR3 DNA reads TGCAGTGCTAGAGGTTGGACACCTCAAGAGACCCAGTACTTC. This sequence encodes CSARGWTPQETQYF.

This clonotype was counted a few times. The chain combines TRBV6-6 with TRBJ2-1, with a tentative D call TRBD1 (6 bases). V was shortened by 5 bases and J by 4 bases, with 6 bases between the two germline ends. CDR3 length: 12 amino acids. From germline, CDR1 is MNHNY and CDR2 SVGAGI (reference sequence). Here the CDR3 DNA reads TGTGCCAGCAGTGGACAGTACAATGAGCAGTTCTTC. Protein: CASSGQYNEQFF.

This clonotype showed up just a few times. This chain links TRBV4-2 with TRBJ2-1; D gene ambiguous. Looked up from germline, CDR1 is LGHNA and CDR2 is YNFKEQ. The CDR3 is 11 residues long. V dropped 3 bases and J dropped 8 bases, with 5 bases sitting between them. The CDR3 loop reads CASSQEHEQFF. CDR3 bases: TGTGCCAGCAGCCAGGAGCATGAGCAGTTCTTC.